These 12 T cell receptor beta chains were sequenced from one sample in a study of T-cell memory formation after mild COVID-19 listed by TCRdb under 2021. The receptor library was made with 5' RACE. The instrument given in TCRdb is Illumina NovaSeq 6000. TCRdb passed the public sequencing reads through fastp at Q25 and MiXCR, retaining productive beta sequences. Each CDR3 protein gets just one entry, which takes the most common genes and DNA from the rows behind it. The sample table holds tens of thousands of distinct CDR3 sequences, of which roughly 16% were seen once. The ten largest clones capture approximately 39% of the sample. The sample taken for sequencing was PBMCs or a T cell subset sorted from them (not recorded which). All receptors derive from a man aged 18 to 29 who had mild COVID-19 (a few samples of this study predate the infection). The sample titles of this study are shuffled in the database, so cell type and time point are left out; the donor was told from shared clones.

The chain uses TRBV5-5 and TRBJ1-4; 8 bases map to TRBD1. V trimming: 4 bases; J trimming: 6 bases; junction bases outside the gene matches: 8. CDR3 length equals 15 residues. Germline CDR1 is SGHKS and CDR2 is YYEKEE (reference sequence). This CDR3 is CASSPWTGRDEKLFF. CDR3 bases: TGTGCCAGCAGCCCCTGGACAGGGAGGGATGAAAAACTGTTTTTT.

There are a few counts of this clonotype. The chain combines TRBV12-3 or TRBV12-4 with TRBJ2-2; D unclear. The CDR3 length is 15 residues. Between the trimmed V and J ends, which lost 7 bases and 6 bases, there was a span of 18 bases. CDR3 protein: CASKHPTPRAGELFF. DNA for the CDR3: TGTGCCAGCAAACACCCGACCCCTCGAGCCGGGGAGCTGTTTTTT.

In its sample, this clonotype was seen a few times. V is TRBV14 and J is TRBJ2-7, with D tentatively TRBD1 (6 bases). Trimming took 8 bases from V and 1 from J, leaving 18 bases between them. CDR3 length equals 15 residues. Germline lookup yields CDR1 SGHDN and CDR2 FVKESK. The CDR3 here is CASYAAQGNSYEQYV. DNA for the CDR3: TGTGCCAGCTATGCCGCACAGGGAAATTCCTACGAGCAGTACGTC.

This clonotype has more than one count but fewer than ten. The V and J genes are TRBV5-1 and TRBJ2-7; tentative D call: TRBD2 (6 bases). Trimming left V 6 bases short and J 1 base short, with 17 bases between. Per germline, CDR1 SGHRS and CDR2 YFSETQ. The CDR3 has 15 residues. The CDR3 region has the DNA TGCGCCAGCACGCCCCCCCGGGGACTGTCCTACGAGCAGTACGTC. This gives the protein CASTPPRGLSYEQYV.

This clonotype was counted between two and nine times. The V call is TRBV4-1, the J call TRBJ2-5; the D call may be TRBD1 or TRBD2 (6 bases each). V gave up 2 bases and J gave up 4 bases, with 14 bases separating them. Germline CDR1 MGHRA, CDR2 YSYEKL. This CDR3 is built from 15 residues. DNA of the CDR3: TGCGCCAGCAGCCAATACCTCGGGGGCTTAGAGACCCAGTACTTC. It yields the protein CASSQYLGGLETQYF.

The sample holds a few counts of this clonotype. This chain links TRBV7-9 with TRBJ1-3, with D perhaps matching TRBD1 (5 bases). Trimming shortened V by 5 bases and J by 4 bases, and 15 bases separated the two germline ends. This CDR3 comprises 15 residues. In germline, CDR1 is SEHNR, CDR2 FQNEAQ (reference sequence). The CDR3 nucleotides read TGTGCCAGCAGCAAAGACCAGGGTCCAGGAAACACCATATATTTT. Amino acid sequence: CASSKDQGPGNTIYF. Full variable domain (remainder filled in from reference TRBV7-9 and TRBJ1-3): DTGVSQNPRHKITKRGQNVTFRCDPISEHNRLYWYRQTLGQGPEFLTYFQNEAQLEKSRLLSDRFSAERPKGSFSTLEIQRTEQGDSAMYLCASSKDQGPGNTIYFGEGSWLTVV.

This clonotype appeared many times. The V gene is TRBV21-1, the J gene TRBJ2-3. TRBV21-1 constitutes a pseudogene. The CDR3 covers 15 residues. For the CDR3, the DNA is TGTGCCAGCAGCAAAGTTAGGGTTTGGACAGATACGCAGTATTTT. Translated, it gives CASSKVRVWTDTQYF.

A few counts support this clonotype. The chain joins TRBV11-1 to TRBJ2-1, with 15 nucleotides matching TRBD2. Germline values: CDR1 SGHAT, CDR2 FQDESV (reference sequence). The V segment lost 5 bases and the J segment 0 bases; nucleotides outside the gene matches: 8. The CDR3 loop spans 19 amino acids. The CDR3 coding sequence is TGTGCCAGCAGCAAGCAGGGACTAGCGGGGGGCAGCTCCTACAATGAGCAGTTCTTC. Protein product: CASSKQGLAGGSSYNEQFF. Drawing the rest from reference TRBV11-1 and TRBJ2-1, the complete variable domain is EAEVAQSPRYKITEKSQAVAFWCDPISGHATLYWYRQILGQGPELLVQFQDESVVDDSQLPKDRFSAERLKGVDSTLKIQPAELGDSAMYLCASSKQGLAGGSSYNEQFFGPGTRLTVL.

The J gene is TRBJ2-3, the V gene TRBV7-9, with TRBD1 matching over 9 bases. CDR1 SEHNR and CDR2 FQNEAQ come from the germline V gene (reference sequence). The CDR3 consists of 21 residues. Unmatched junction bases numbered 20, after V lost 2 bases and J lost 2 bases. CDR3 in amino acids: CASSLSVLRSLTGGFTDTQYF. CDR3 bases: TGTGCCAGCAGCTTATCGGTACTTAGGTCCCTCACAGGGGGCTTCACAGATACGCAGTATTTT.

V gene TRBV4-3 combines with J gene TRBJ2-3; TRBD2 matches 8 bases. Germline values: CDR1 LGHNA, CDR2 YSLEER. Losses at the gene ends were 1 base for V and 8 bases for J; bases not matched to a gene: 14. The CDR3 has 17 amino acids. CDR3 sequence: CASSQGHGGAGTRTQYF. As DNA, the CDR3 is TGCGCCAGCAGCCAAGGCCACGGGGGGGCGGGGACTCGTACGCAGTATTTT.

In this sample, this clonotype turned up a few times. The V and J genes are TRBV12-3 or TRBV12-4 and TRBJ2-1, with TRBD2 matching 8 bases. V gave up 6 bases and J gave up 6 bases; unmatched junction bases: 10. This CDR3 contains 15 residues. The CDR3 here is CASSSGLALANEQFF. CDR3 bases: TGTGCCAGCAGCTCCGGACTAGCCCTAGCCAATGAGCAGTTCTTC.

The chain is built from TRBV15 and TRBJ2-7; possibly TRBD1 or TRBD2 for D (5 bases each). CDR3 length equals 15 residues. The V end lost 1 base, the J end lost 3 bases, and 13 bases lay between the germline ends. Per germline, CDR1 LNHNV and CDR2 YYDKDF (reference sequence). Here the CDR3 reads CATSRVAGRVYEQYF. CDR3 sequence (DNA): TGTGCCACCAGCAGAGTAGCAGGGCGGGTCTACGAGCAGTACTTC.